Included here is one T cell receptor (beta chain) sequence, with context. The antigen is undetermined. The junction does not match germline at one end; this may be a read error. Germline V gene sequence: CDR1 KGHDR, CDR2 SFDVKD. This CDR3 has 14 amino acids. The data belong to a study of healthy donors' naive CD4 and CD8 T cells. For the study at large: A new alpha primer set targeted every functional IMGT alpha variant. Points from the study as a whole: Alpha and beta chains were sequenced in bulk without pairing.

Each TCR library used around 500 ng of total RNA and a linear amplification protocol. TCRdb used MiXCR to reprocess the reads, holding one entry per CDR3 protein. The data contain 200,000 or so distinct CDR3 sequences, 65% to 75% of them singletons. The TCR comes from a pool of human donors in good health; the sample pools cells from several healthy donors. The chain links TRBV24-1 to TRBJ2-3; D call uncertain. Sequences were obtained from naive CD4+ and CD8+ T cells sorted from blood, pooled from several donors. CDR3 DNA sequence: TGTGCCACCAGTGATTCTCGACCCACAAATACGCAGTATTTT. Translation: CATSDSRPTNTQYF.